This TCR beta chain is drawn from a study of blood T cell repertoires in COVID-19. Study in general: The United States, Italy and Spain were the sources of the acute and convalescent COVID-19 samples. T cells, B-cell-depleted T cells, or PBMCs provided the cDNA or gDNA that served as material.

Participants reported their clinical history, and cohort assignment relied on those reports. Original methodology: The authors estimated nucleated cell counts from reference gene primer amplification. The table came from immunoSEQ multiplex PCR; TCRdb's copy has only in-frame clones and leaves some out. The V and J calls and clone size were taken over from that table, and D and trimming were inferred from the DNA. The profile shows about 380,000 clones, 88% of them singletons. The CDR3 is made up of 13 amino acids. With 6 bases clipped from V and 7 bases from J, the junction kept 8 bases outside the gene matches. Per the germline V gene, CDR1 is MNHEY and CDR2 is SMNVEV (reference sequence). This clone was observed a single time.

V usage is TRBV27 and J usage is TRBJ2-7, with 8 nucleotides matching TRBD1. This receptor was obtained from a woman in her late teens or twenties who had recovered from COVID-19. Input material: PBMCs or T cells enriched from blood (not recorded which). CDR3 in amino acids: CASRWAGGSEQYF. In DNA, the CDR3 is TGTGCCAGCAGATGGGCAGGGGGCTCTGAGCAGTACTTC.